These 29 T cell receptor beta chains originate from one sample sequenced in a study of T cells after yellow fever vaccination. TCRdb fed the 5' RACE reads into MiXCR, producing one record per CDR3 protein. The sample yields around 140,000 distinct CDR3 sequences, 7.7% seen once. This material consisted of CD4+ T cells sorted from PBMCs, taken 5 days after the yellow fever booster vaccination. Source of these receptors: a man aged 25 to 45 who received the YFV17D yellow fever vaccine.

This clonotype has only a few counts. CDR3 sequence reads: CATLGASGALNEQFF. The DNA of the CDR3 is TGTGCCACCCTGGGGGCTAGCGGGGCCTTGAATGAGCAGTTCTTC. The V and J genes are TRBV6-2 or TRBV6-3 and TRBJ2-1; 9 bases map to TRBD2. Germline V gene lookup returns CDR1 MNHEY and CDR2 SVGEGT. V lost 10 bases to trimming and J lost 7 bases; unmatched junction nucleotides: 14. This CDR3 contains 15 residues.

At least ten counts were recorded for this clonotype. The chain uses TRBV27 and TRBJ1-2; D may be TRBD1 (6 bases). Germline V lookup: CDR1 MNHEY, CDR2 SMNVEV (reference sequence). The CDR3 is 15 residues long. The V gene lost 6 bases and the J gene lost 1 base, with 15 bases spanning the gap. The CDR3 is CASRIKTGRNYGYTF. The CDR3 nucleotides read TGTGCCAGCAGAATAAAGACAGGACGTAACTATGGCTACACCTTC.

This clonotype was seen at least ten times. This chain connects TRBV11-2 to TRBJ2-1; 11 bases line up with TRBD1. The CDR3 runs to 18 residues. Germline V CDR1 and CDR2: SGHAT, FQNNGV. The V gene end was trimmed by 6 bases and the J gene end by 8 bases; junction bases not matched to a gene: 18. The DNA for the CDR3 is TGTGCCAGCAGTTCCATTTGGGGCCCGGGGACAGGGGGTTATGAGCAGTTCTTC. Amino acid sequence: CASSSIWGPGTGGYEQFF.

This clonotype was found many times. V is TRBV20-1 and J is TRBJ2-1, with TRBD2 matching over 9 bases. The J segment lost 6 bases and the V segment lost 0 bases, leaving 6 bases of the junction unmatched. The CDR3 runs 15 residues. CDR1 DFQATT and CDR2 SNEGSKA come from the germline V gene (reference sequence). The CDR3 protein is CSARDRIAGVNEQFF. CDR3 DNA sequence: TGCAGTGCTAGAGATAGGATAGCGGGAGTCAATGAGCAGTTCTTC.

This clonotype was seen many times. The J gene is TRBJ2-2, the V gene TRBV4-2; D may be TRBD1 or TRBD2 (5 bases each). The CDR3 loop spans 16 amino acids. The ends were cut back, 3 bases at V and 8 bases at J, with 19 bases in the middle. Germline V gene data show CDR1 as LGHNA and CDR2 as YNFKEQ. CDR3 region: CASSHYGRGGTGELFF. The CDR3 nucleotides are TGTGCCAGCAGCCATTACGGTCGGGGCGGAACTGGGGAGCTGTTTTTT.

The sample holds many counts of this clonotype. The chain joins TRBV4-3 to TRBJ1-1, with D unresolved. The CDR3 has 15 amino acids. V was trimmed by 0 bases and J by 9 bases, leaving 17 bases between them. CDR1 and CDR2 (germline): LGHNA, YSLEER. CDR3 bases: TGCGCCAGCAGCCAAGAACGAGGTACGAGGCAGAAAGCTTTCTTT. Encoded protein: CASSQERGTRQKAFF.

In its sample, this clonotype was seen many times. This rearrangement joins TRBV7-8 to TRBJ2-5, with a possible D match to TRBD1 (6 bases). The ends were cut back, 3 bases at V and 3 bases at J, with 20 bases in the middle. The germline CDR1 and CDR2 sequences are SGHVS and FQNEAQ. The CDR3 extends over 17 amino acids. The CDR3 here is CASSFNIPGQPKETQYF. The DNA of the CDR3 is TGTGCCAGCAGCTTCAACATACCCGGACAGCCCAAAGAGACCCAGTACTTC.

In this sample, this clonotype turned up many times. The V and J genes are TRBV5-1 and TRBJ2-4; 8 nucleotides line up with TRBD2. This CDR3 is 12 amino acids long. Losses at the gene ends were 3 bases for V and 14 bases for J; bases not matched to a gene: 7. CDR1 and CDR2 (germline): SGHRS, YFSETQ. CDR3 nucleotides: TGCGCCAGCAGCTCGGGAGGGGGTCCGGAGTACTTC. Amino acid sequence: CASSSGGGPEYF.

This clonotype was counted a few times. This chain connects TRBV20-1 to TRBJ2-1; 10 bases are a match to TRBD2. Trimming at V came to 8 bases and at J to 7 bases, leaving 8 bases not matched to a gene. The CDR3 consists of 13 residues. In germline, CDR1 is DFQATT, CDR2 SNEGSKA (reference sequence). The CDR3 is CSPTSGMGNEQFF. CDR3 nucleotide sequence: TGCAGTCCCACTAGCGGGATGGGGAATGAGCAGTTCTTC.

This chain links TRBV7-2 with TRBJ2-5; the D is unclear. Germline loops: CDR1 SGHTA, CDR2 FQGNSA. The CDR3 is 15 residues long. V was pared by 0 bases and J by 1 base, with 9 bases between. This CDR3 is CASSLALVPQETQYF. The DNA of the CDR3 is TGTGCCAGCAGCTTAGCTCTGGTCCCCCAAGAGACCCAGTACTTC.

This clonotype was counted many times. The chain recombines TRBV11-2 with TRBJ2-4; possibly TRBD1 for D (6 bases). V was pared by 5 bases and J by 6 bases, with 14 bases between. Germline V gene data show CDR1 as SGHAT and CDR2 as FQNNGV. This CDR3 spans 14 amino acids. For the CDR3, the DNA is TGTGCCAGCAGCCCACACTCGACAGGAAACATTCAGTACTTC. This encodes CASSPHSTGNIQYF.

This clonotype appeared many times. This chain joins TRBV6-1 and TRBJ1-2, with D possibly TRBD1 on 5 matching bases. This CDR3 spans 15 amino acids. Between the trimmed V and J ends, which lost 6 bases and 4 bases, there was a span of 18 bases. From germline, CDR1 is MNHNS and CDR2 SASEGT. Written as DNA, the CDR3 is TGTGCCAGCAGGCCGACAGCCCGGACCTCCTATGGCTACACCTTC. This encodes CASRPTARTSYGYTF.

The V gene is TRBV9, the J gene TRBJ2-3, with a tentative D call TRBD1 (7 bases). Trimming removed 0 bases at V and 4 bases at J, with 9 bases between. CDR3 length: 14 residues. Germline CDR1 is SGDLS and CDR2 is YYNGEE. CDR3 DNA sequence: TGTGCCAGCAGCGTAGGCAGGGGGGCAGATACGCAGTATTTT. The encoded protein is CASSVGRGADTQYF. Combining the CDR3 with reference TRBV9 and TRBJ2-3 gives the whole variable domain DSGVTQTPKHLITATGQRVTLRCSPRSGDLSVYWYQQSLDQGLQFLIQYYNGEERAKGNILERFSAQQFPDLHSELNLSSLELGDSALYFCASSVGRGADTQYFGPGTRLTVL.

This clonotype was counted many times. The V call is TRBV18, the J call TRBJ1-5; D gene ambiguous. In germline, CDR1 is KGHSH, CDR2 LQKENI. The CDR3 has 14 residues. Trimming left V 5 bases short and J 2 bases short, with 10 bases between. Written as DNA, the CDR3 is TGTGCCAGCTCAGAAAACCTCGGCAATCAGCCCCAGCATTTT. It translates to CASSENLGNQPQHF.

This clonotype appeared many times. This chain connects TRBV12-3 or TRBV12-4 to TRBJ2-3; D possibly corresponds to TRBD2 (5 bases). The CDR3 has 16 residues. V lost 2 bases, J lost 7 bases, and 19 bases lay in between. In DNA form, the CDR3 reads TGTGCCAGCAGTTTAACGAGCGACCCGCCCGGGAATACGCAGTATTTT. Protein: CASSLTSDPPGNTQYF.

This clonotype has at least ten counts. This chain joins TRBV10-3 and TRBJ2-7; possibly TRBD1 for D (6 bases). CDR3 length: 12 amino acids. V lost 6 bases and J 3 bases, leaving 9 bases between the germline ends. Germline V lookup: CDR1 ENHRY, CDR2 SYGVKD. The CDR3 region has the DNA TGTGCCATCAGCTGGGACAACTACGAGCAGTACTTC. Translating gives CAISWDNYEQYF.

This clonotype was recorded many times. The chain couples TRBV12-3 or TRBV12-4 to TRBJ2-2, with TRBD2 matching 8 bases. J lost 6 bases, V lost 6 bases, and 12 bases had no gene match. This CDR3 region has 16 residues. CDR3 amino acids: CASRPESGSVSGELFF. CDR3 nucleotide sequence: TGTGCCAGCAGACCCGAAAGCGGGAGTGTCTCCGGGGAGCTGTTTTTT.

This clonotype was picked up many times. The chain joins TRBV10-3 to TRBJ2-7; 14 positions match TRBD2. Germline V gene data show CDR1 as ENHRY and CDR2 as SYGVKD. The CDR3 has 13 residues. Trimming at V came to 4 bases and at J to 11 bases, leaving 4 bases not matched to a gene. The chain's CDR3 is CAISGGTSGSEYF. Written as DNA, the CDR3 is TGTGCCATCAGTGGCGGGACTAGCGGGAGTGAGTACTTC.

This clonotype turned up a few times. V usage is TRBV7-2 and J usage is TRBJ2-5; TRBD2 matches at 9 bases. There are 16 residues in the CDR3. Germline CDR1 SGHTA, CDR2 FQGNSA. The V gene end was trimmed by 6 bases and the J gene end by 5 bases; junction bases not matched to a gene: 13. In DNA, the CDR3 is TGTGCCAGCAGACACCAGTGGCGGGAGGGCCGGGAGACCCAGTACTTC. Translation: CASRHQWREGRETQYF.

This clonotype was recorded at least ten times. V usage is TRBV20-1 and J usage is TRBJ2-7; 9 bases are a match to TRBD2. Germline V lookup: CDR1 DFQATT, CDR2 SNEGSKA (reference sequence). V gave up 4 bases and J gave up 3 bases; unmatched junction bases: 7. The CDR3 has 14 amino acids. Here the CDR3 reads CSATRGGTFYEQYF. The CDR3 DNA reads TGCAGTGCTACGCGGGGGGGAACCTTCTACGAGCAGTACTTC.

The chain carries TRBV7-2 and TRBJ1-2; 9 bases map to TRBD1. With V trimmed by 11 bases and J by 4 bases, 11 bases remained unmatched. Germline V gene data show CDR1 as SGHTA and CDR2 as FQGNSA. The CDR3 extends over 14 amino acids. The CDR3 DNA sequence: TGTGCCGGGGGGAAACAGGGGGCTCCCTATGGCTACACCTTC. Translating gives CAGGKQGAPYGYTF. The variable domain in full, with the rest retrieved from reference TRBV7-2 and TRBJ1-2, is GAGVSQSPSNKVTEKGKDVELRCDPISGHTALYWYRQSLGQGLEFLIYFQGNSAPDKSGLPSDRFSAERTGGSVSTLTIQRTQQEDSAVYLCAGGKQGAPYGYTFGSGTRLTVV.

This clonotype was seen repeatedly, ten times or more. The chain is built from TRBV12-3 or TRBV12-4 and TRBJ1-6; D is ambiguous. The V end was cut by 4 bases, the J end by 11 bases, with 15 bases between. CDR3 length equals 14 residues. CDR3 sequence reads: CASSSPGRSTPLHF. The CDR3 nucleotides are TGTGCCAGCAGTTCCCCCGGACGAAGCACACCCCTCCACTTT.

This clonotype was recorded many times. The V call is TRBV12-3 or TRBV12-4, the J call TRBJ2-6; D gene uncertain. The CDR3 loop spans 17 amino acids. Trimming stripped 3 bases from V and 1 base from J, with 13 bases between. In DNA, the CDR3 is TGTGCCAGCAGTTTTGTTTGGACCTCATCTGGGGCCAACGTCCTGACTTTC. Residues: CASSFVWTSSGANVLTF.

This clonotype was detected ten times or more. The V gene is TRBV29-1, the J gene TRBJ2-5, with D hard to call. V lost 4 bases, J lost 4 bases, and 10 bases lay in between. Germline V lookup: CDR1 SQVTM, CDR2 ANQGSEA. The CDR3 extends over 12 amino acids. CDR3 in amino acids: CSVVAMSETQYF. In DNA form, the CDR3 reads TGCAGCGTTGTTGCCATGTCAGAGACCCAGTACTTC.

This clonotype was seen a few times. The chain joins TRBV5-1 to TRBJ2-5, with 7 bases identical to TRBD2. In germline, CDR1 is SGHRS, CDR2 YFSETQ. V was pared by 4 bases and J by 4 bases, with 4 bases of the junction left unmatched. The CDR3 runs 13 residues. The CDR3 here is CASSPTSTETQYF. The CDR3, as DNA: TGCGCCAGCAGCCCGACTAGCACAGAGACCCAGTACTTC.

This clonotype was seen at least ten times. This chain uses TRBV5-6 with TRBJ2-5, with D perhaps matching TRBD1 (5 bases). Germline CDR1 SGHDT, CDR2 YYEEEE. The CDR3 consists of 14 residues. The germline V and J ends were trimmed by 6 bases and 3 bases, with 15 bases remaining between them. This chain's CDR3 is CASTLTATEETQYF. CDR3 DNA sequence: TGTGCCAGCACCCTGACAGCCACCGAAGAGACCCAGTACTTC.

This clonotype was counted many times. The gene calls are TRBV6-5 and TRBJ1-5; possible D gene TRBD1, 5 bases. The CDR3 covers 17 residues. Per the germline V gene, CDR1 is MNHEY and CDR2 is SVGAGI. Trimming took off 0 bases at V and 4 bases at J, with 16 bases between the two ends. The CDR3 sequence is CASSYSMGLRPNQPQHF. DNA of the CDR3: TGTGCCAGCAGTTACTCGATGGGACTCCGGCCTAATCAGCCCCAGCATTTT.

This clonotype was recorded many times. This chain joins TRBV5-1 and TRBJ2-1, with 11 bases that match TRBD2. Germline lookup yields CDR1 SGHRS and CDR2 YFSETQ. The CDR3 totals 16 residues. Trimming cost V 5 bases and J 5 bases; bases outside gene matches: 9. CDR3 sequence: CASRSSLAGVDNEQFF. Written as DNA, the CDR3 is TGCGCCAGCAGAAGTTCACTAGCGGGAGTAGACAATGAGCAGTTCTTC. The full variable domain, with the rest looked up from reference TRBV5-1 and TRBJ2-1, is KAGVTQTPRYLIKTRGQQVTLSCSPISGHRSVSWYQQTPGQGLQFLFEYFSETQRNKGNFPGRFSGRQFSNSRSEMNVSTLELGDSALYLCASRSSLAGVDNEQFFGPGTRLTVL.

Ten or more counts support this clonotype. The rearrangement uses TRBV7-2 and TRBJ2-5; D is ambiguous. The CDR3 contains 12 residues. Trimming took 1 base from V and 1 from J, leaving 1 base between them. Per the germline V gene, CDR1 is SGHTA and CDR2 is FQGNSA. The CDR3 region is CASSLVQETQYF. For the CDR3, the DNA is TGTGCCAGCAGCTTAGTCCAAGAGACCCAGTACTTC.